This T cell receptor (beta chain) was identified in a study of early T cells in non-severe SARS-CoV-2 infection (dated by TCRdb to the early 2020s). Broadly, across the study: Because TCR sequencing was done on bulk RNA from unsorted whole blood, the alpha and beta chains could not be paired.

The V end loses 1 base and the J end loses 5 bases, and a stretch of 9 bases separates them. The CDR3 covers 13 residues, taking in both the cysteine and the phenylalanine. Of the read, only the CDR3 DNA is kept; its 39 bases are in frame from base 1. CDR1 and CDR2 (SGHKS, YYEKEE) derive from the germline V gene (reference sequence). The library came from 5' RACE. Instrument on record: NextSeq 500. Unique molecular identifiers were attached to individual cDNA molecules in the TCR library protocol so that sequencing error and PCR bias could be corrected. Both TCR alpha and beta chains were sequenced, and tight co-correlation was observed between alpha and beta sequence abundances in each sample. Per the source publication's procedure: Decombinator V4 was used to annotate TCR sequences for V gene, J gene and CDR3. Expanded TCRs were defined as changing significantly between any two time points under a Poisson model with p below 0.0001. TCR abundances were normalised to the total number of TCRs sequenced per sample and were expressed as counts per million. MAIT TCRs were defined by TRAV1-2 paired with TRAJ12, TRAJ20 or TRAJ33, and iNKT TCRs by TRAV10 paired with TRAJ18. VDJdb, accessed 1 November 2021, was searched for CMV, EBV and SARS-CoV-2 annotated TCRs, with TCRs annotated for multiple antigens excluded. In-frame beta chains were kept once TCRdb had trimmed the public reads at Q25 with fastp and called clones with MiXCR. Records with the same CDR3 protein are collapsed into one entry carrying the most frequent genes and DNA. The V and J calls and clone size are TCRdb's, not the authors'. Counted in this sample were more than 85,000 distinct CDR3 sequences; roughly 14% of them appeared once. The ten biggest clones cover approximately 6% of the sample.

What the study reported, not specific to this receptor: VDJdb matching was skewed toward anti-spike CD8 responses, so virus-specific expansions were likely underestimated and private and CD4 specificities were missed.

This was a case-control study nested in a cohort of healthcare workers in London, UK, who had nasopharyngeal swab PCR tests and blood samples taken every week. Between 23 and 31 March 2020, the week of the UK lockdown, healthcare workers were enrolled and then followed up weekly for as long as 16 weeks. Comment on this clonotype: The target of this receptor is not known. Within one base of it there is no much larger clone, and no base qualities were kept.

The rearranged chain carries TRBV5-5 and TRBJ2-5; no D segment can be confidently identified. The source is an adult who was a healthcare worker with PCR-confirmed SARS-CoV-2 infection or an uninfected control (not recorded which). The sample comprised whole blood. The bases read TGTGCCAGCAGCTTGAAGTTCGGCGAGACCCAGTACTTC. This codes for CASSLKFGETQYF. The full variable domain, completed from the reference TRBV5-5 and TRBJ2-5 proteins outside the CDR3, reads DAGVTQSPTHLIKTRGQQVTLRCSPISGHKSVSWYQQVLGQGPQFIFQYYEKEERGRGNFPDRFSARQFPNYSSELNVNALLLGDSALYLCASSLKFGETQYFGPGTRLLVL.